Below are 9 T cell receptor beta chains sequenced from a single sample in a study of response to subunit inactivated influenza vaccine. TCRdb reprocessed the RT-PCR reads via MiXCR and lists one record per CDR3 protein. The sample includes almost 250,000 distinct CDR3 sequences, 12% of them seen just once. Sequenced here: non-naive T cells sorted from PBMCs, sampled around two weeks before vaccination. These receptors were taken from a middle-aged man who received an inactivated influenza vaccine.

The CDR3 DNA reads as TGTGCCAGCAGTCCGGGACTAGCGGGAGTCATTTTCACCGGGGAGCTGTTTTTT. Translation: CASSPGLAGVIFTGELFF. The chain couples TRBV12-3 or TRBV12-4 to TRBJ2-2; the match to TRBD2 covers 14 bases. The CDR3 contains 18 residues. J lost 4 bases, V lost 5 bases, and 9 bases had no gene match.

This clonotype has ten or more counts. The CDR3 sequence: CASSLAGQGSNEQFF. CDR3 DNA sequence: TGCGCCAGCAGCTTGGCCGGACAGGGGAGCAATGAGCAGTTCTTC. The rearrangement links TRBV5-1 to TRBJ2-1; 9 positions agree with TRBD1. CDR1 is SGHRS, CDR2 YFSETQ, per germline. This CDR3 region has 15 residues. J was trimmed by 6 bases and V by 0 bases; bases with no gene match: 4.

The rearrangement joins TRBV5-1 to TRBJ2-2; possible D gene TRBD2, 6 bases. Germline loops: CDR1 SGHRS, CDR2 YFSETQ. Trimming left V 7 bases short and J 7 bases short, with 29 bases between. The CDR3 loop spans 18 amino acids. CDR3: CASSLSTRRDTLLGELFF. DNA for the CDR3: TGCGCCAGCTCCCTTTCTACTAGGAGGGATACCCTTCTCGGGGAGCTGTTTTTT.

This clonotype was recorded at least ten times. The chain uses TRBV4-1 and TRBJ2-2; D gene uncertain. The germline V gene encodes CDR1 MGHRA and CDR2 YSYEKL. The CDR3 is 16 amino acids. Trimming shortened V by 0 bases and J by 0 bases, and 8 bases separated the two germline ends. CDR3 sequence (DNA): TGCGCCAGCAGCCAAGACAACAGAGCGAACACCGGGGAGCTGTTTTTT. This codes for CASSQDNRANTGELFF.

The chain carries TRBV3-1 and TRBJ1-5; D remains unclear. V lost 2 bases, J lost 3 bases, and 8 bases lay in between. CDR1 and CDR2 from the germline V gene are LGHDT and YNNKEL (reference sequence). CDR3 length equals 14 residues. The CDR3 DNA sequence: TGTGCCAGCAGCCAAACGGGCCTCAATCAGCCCCAGCATTTT. The encoded protein is CASSQTGLNQPQHF.

This clonotype was counted between two and nine times. V is TRBV10-3 and J is TRBJ1-2; D uncertain. This CDR3 has 13 amino acids. CDR1 is ENHRY, CDR2 SYGVKD, per germline. V lost 10 bases to trimming and J lost 3 bases, with 15 bases between them. The CDR3 DNA is TGTGCCACCTCCGATAAGGGTGACTATGGCTACACCTTC. It codes for CATSDKGDYGYTF.

Relative to its sample, this clonotype is medium-sized. The V call is TRBV29-1, the J call TRBJ2-3, with a possible D match to TRBD2 (5 bases). V gave up 3 bases and J gave up 1 base, with 11 bases separating them. Per the germline V gene, CDR1 is SQVTM and CDR2 is ANQGSEA. This CDR3 comprises 14 residues. This CDR3 reads CSVESGVGTDTQYF. The CDR3 DNA reads TGCAGCGTTGAGTCCGGGGTAGGCACAGATACGCAGTATTTT.

This clonotype has only a few counts. The chain carries TRBV7-9 and TRBJ2-7; 7 positions agree with TRBD2. Looked up from germline, CDR1 is SEHNR and CDR2 is FQNEAQ (reference sequence). This CDR3 has 16 amino acids. The ends lost 5 bases at V and 5 bases at J; junction bases unmatched: 15. The DNA for the CDR3 is TGTGCCAGCAGCCCCCTTAGGGGCGGGAGCGTCCACGAGCAGTACTTC. It translates to CASSPLRGGSVHEQYF.

This clonotype was picked up a small number of times. The V and J genes are TRBV6-6 and TRBJ1-2; no clear D. Germline V gene sequence: CDR1 MNHNY, CDR2 SVGAGI (reference sequence). V lost 11 bases and J lost 2, with 15 bases in between. This CDR3 spans 13 amino acids. For the CDR3, the DNA is TGTGCCGCCGGAACGACCGCGAACTATGGCTACACCTTC. Translated: CAAGTTANYGYTF.